The clone carrying this TCR beta chain has just a few counts. No antigen is known for it. TCRdb re-analysed the reads in MiXCR, keeping a single row per CDR3 protein. This sample has 50,000 to 55,000 distinct CDR3 sequences; roughly 20% occur once, and the top ten carry about 25%. The data were taken from a study of T cell repertoires in cytomegalovirus infection. For the study at large: Well-studied HLA-B-restricted CMV epitopes were used in the study alongside recently identified HLA-C-restricted ones. Carrying CMV and the relevant HLA type showed in public TCR beta signatures.

The germline V gene encodes CDR1 LGHNA and CDR2 YSLEER. The CDR3 is 15 amino acids. V was cut by 1 base and J by 1 base, with 8 bases left in between. This TCR was recovered from a human donor in good health (CMV status not recorded). Some clones in this sample may be carry-over from other donors' samples. Here the sequenced sample was CD8+ T cells from cultured PBMCs, taken from culture after CMV antigen stimulation. V usage is TRBV4-3 and J usage is TRBJ2-4; no firm D call. The CDR3 sequence is CASSQGQEAKNIQYF. For the CDR3, the DNA is TGCGCCAGCAGCCAAGGGCAGGAGGCCAAAAACATTCAGTACTTC.